This record looks at one T cell receptor beta chain sequence and its context. This clonotype was found many times. The target of this receptor is not known. No much larger clone is present one base from it, and per-base qualities are unavailable. TCR beta VDJ combination and CDR3 sequence profiling used genomic DNA as the template. An Illumina HiSeq 2000 was the platform used for TCR repertoire sequencing. On the study's bioinformatics: TRBV/TRBJ rearrangement plots, CDR3 size and DJ length profiles, and Simpson's diversity index were used to evaluate the repertoires. The most abundant DNA sequence in the deep sequencing data was defined as the immunodominant clone. CDR3 amino acid sequences were screened for sharing across subjects and compared with published repertoires and the VDJdb database. Using fastp trimming at Q25 and MiXCR clonotype assembly, TCRdb reanalyzed the public sequencing data and kept in-frame beta chains. Every entry covers one CDR3 protein and lists the most common genes and DNA from its rows. The authors' filters were not applied to this entry. The sample includes under 350,000 distinct CDR3 sequences, with roughly half observed a single time. Roughly 8% of the sample rests with the top ten.

V drops 5 bases and J drops 5 bases, leaving 9 bases in between. CDR1 and CDR2, per the germline V gene (reference sequence), are SEHNR and FQNEAQ. Taken from cysteine to phenylalanine, the CDR3 has 12 residues. Kept here is only the CDR3 DNA, which spans 36 bases and is read in frame from base 1. The sample belongs to a study of CD8+CD57+ T cells in acquired aplastic anemia listed by TCRdb under 2018. For the study in its entirety: DNA extracted from sorted CD4+ and CD8+ cells had a mean of roughly 3 ug, with a range of roughly 0.17 to 30 ug. Results and caveats for the whole study, not just this receptor: No significant difference in CD8+ Simpson's diversity was found between patients and healthy controls (P=0.060). Around 28 CD8+ CDR3 sequences were found to be shared between patients and controls, but these sequences appeared to be highly expressed in patients and within the immunodominant clones of the patients.

In this study, sorted CD4+ and CD8+ T cells from the blood of healthy subjects and of severe aplastic anemia patients had their TCR repertoires deep-sequenced. Ficoll-Paque density gradient centrifugation was used to isolate peripheral blood mononuclear cells. Before DNA was extracted, CD4+ and CD8+ T cells were sorted using either FACS or magnetic beads. Sequenced: sorted CD4+, CD8+, or CD8+CD57+ T cells (not recorded which) from PBMCs. The origin of this receptor is a human donor with severe aplastic anemia or a healthy control (not recorded which). The rearrangement combines TRBV7-9 with TRBJ2-5, and TRBD1 may be the D gene, going by 5 matching bases. CDR3 protein: CASSPGKETQYF. The DNA sequence follows: TGTGCCAGCAGCCCAGGGAAGGAGACCCAGTACTTC.